The rows below give T cell receptor beta chains drawn from one sample of a study of T cells after yellow fever vaccination. TCRdb independently ran MiXCR on the 5' RACE reads; one entry per CDR3 protein. Counted here are 300,000 to 400,000 distinct CDR3 sequences, around 13% occurring once; the ten biggest clones make up around 3%. The starting material was CD4+ T cells sorted from PBMCs, obtained 15 days after the yellow fever booster vaccination. The origin of the receptors is a man between 18 and 29 years old who received the YFV17D yellow fever vaccine. The CDR3 runs from the conserved cysteine through the conserved F or W. D genes are given only for firm matches. Size values are once, few and many counts, or a class for expanded clones, and some rows have none.

TRBJ2-5 | TRBV2 | - | - | CASSEKAPRGETQYF | TGTGCCAGCAGTGAAAAGGCCCCGAGGGGGGAGACCCAGTACTTC
TRBJ1-2 | TRBV12-3/TRBV12-4 | - | - | CASSIAGIGYGYTF | TGTGCCAGCAGTATTGCAGGGATCGGCTATGGCTACACCTTC
TRBJ2-7 | TRBV27 | TRBD1 | - | CASSLTGTGRTYEQYF | TGTGCCAGCAGTTTAACGGGGACAGGGCGAACCTACGAGCAGTACTTC
TRBJ1-3 | TRBV4-3 | - | - | CASSQDSRGNTIYF | TGCGCCAGCAGCCAAGATTCCCGTGGAAACACCATATATTTT
TRBJ1-4 | TRBV20-1 | - | many | CSARLSEKLFF | TGCAGTGCTAGACTTTCTGAAAAACTGTTTTTT
TRBJ1-4 | TRBV2 | - | few | CASRAANEKLFF | TGTGCCAGCAGAGCAGCTAATGAAAAACTGTTTTTT
TRBJ2-5 | TRBV7-9 | - | few | CASNVLDPSETQYF | TGTGCCAGCAACGTCCTGGACCCCTCGGAGACCCAGTACTTC
TRBJ1-5 | TRBV20-1 | - | once | CSAIDPGRSQPQHF | TGCAGTGCTATAGATCCGGGGCGGTCGCAGCCCCAGCATTTT
TRBJ2-5 | TRBV4-2 | TRBD1 | few | CASSLGGQGAQETQYF | TGTGCCAGCAGCTTAGGAGGACAGGGGGCGCAAGAGACCCAGTACTTC
TRBJ2-6 | TRBV10-2 | TRBD2 | few | CASRATSGGPPFSGANVLTF | TGCGCCAGCAGAGCAACTAGCGGGGGGCCTCCCTTCTCTGGGGCCAACGTCCTGACTTTC
TRBJ1-5 | TRBV6-2/TRBV6-3 | - | - | CASSPARTVYSNQPQHF | TGTGCCAGCAGCCCCGCCCGTACAGTATATAGCAATCAGCCCCAGCATTTT
TRBJ1-2 | TRBV9 | - | - | CASSAAEGYTF | TGTGCCAGCAGCGCCGCGGAGGGCTACACCTTC
TRBJ2-5 | TRBV6-1 | - | - | CASSDPGRVETQYF | TGTGCCAGCAGTGATCCGGGGCGCGTCGAGACCCAGTACTTC
TRBJ1-4 | TRBV11-2 | - | - | CASSLAGTWEKLFF | TGTGCCAGCAGCTTGGCAGGGACTTGGGAAAAACTGTTTTTT
TRBJ2-3 | TRBV6-6 | - | few | CASRTRGFGTDTQYF | TGTGCCAGCAGGACCCGGGGGTTCGGGACAGATACGCAGTATTTT
TRBJ2-1 | TRBV20-1 | TRBD2 | few | CSARKAGGSYNEQFF | TGCAGTGCTAGAAAAGCGGGGGGCTCCTACAATGAGCAGTTCTTC
TRBJ2-5 | TRBV5-6 | - | - | CASSRPGWETQYF | TGTGCCAGCTCCAGGCCCGGGTGGGAGACCCAGTACTTC
TRBJ1-2 | TRBV7-2 | TRBD1 | - | CASSLEQGAYGYTF | TGTGCCAGCAGCTTAGAACAGGGGGCTTATGGCTACACCTTC
TRBJ2-1 | TRBV6-6 | - | few | CASQAGSPYNEQFF | TGTGCCAGCCAAGCCGGGTCTCCCTACAATGAGCAGTTCTTC
TRBJ1-5 | TRBV6-5 | TRBD1 | many | CASSPGTATFNQPQHF | TGTGCCAGCAGCCCTGGGACAGCTACCTTCAATCAGCCCCAGCATTTT
TRBJ2-6 | TRBV6-5 | - | many | CASNSPGANVLTF | TGTGCCAGCAATAGCCCTGGGGCCAACGTCCTGACTTTC
TRBJ1-1 | TRBV7-9 | TRBD1 | - | CASSLVRQGTGSTEAFF | TGTGCCAGCAGCTTGGTTCGACAGGGAACGGGAAGTACTGAAGCTTTCTTT
TRBJ1-4 | TRBV27 | - | - | CASSFVGANEKLFF | TGTGCCAGCAGTTTCGTGGGGGCTAATGAAAAACTGTTTTTT
TRBJ2-5 | TRBV25-1 | - | few | CASSESGAQETQYF | TGTGCCAGCAGTGAATCGGGGGCCCAAGAGACCCAGTACTTC
TRBJ1-5 | TRBV12-3/TRBV12-4 | - | few | CASSFRTFQPQHF | TGTGCCAGCAGTTTCCGGACGTTTCAGCCCCAGCATTTT
TRBJ2-6 | TRBV3-1 | - | - | CASTTDSGANVLTF | TGTGCCAGCACTACAGACTCTGGGGCCAACGTCCTGACTTTC
TRBJ2-1 | TRBV7-8 | TRBD2 | few | CASSLGLAGGSSYNEQFF | TGTGCCAGCAGCTTGGGACTAGCGGGGGGGAGCTCCTACAATGAGCAGTTCTTC
TRBJ2-1 | TRBV6-6 | TRBD1 | many | CASRQTGDTGPGQFF | TGTGCCAGCAGACAGACAGGGGATACAGGTCCCGGGCAGTTCTTC